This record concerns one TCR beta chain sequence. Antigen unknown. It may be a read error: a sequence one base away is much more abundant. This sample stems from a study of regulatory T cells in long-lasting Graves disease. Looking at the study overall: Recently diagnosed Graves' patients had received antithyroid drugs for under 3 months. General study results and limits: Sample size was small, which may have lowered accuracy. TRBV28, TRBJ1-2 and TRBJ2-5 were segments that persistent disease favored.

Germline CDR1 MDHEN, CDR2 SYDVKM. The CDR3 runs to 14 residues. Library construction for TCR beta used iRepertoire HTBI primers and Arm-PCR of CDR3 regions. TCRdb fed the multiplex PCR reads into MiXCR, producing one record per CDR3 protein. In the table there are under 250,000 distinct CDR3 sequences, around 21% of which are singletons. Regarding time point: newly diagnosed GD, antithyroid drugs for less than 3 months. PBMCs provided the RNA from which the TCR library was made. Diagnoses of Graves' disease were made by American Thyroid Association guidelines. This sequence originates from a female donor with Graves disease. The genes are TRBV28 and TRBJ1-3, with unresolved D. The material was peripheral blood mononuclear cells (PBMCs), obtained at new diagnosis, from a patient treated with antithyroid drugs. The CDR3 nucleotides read TGTGCCAGCAGTTTCTCCTCCTCTGGAAACACCACATATTTT. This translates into CASSFSSSGNTTYF.